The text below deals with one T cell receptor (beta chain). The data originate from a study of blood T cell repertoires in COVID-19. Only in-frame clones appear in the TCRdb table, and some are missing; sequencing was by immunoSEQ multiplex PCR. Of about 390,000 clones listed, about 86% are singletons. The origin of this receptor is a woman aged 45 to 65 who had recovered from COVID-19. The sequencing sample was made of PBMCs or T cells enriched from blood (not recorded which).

In DNA form, the CDR3 reads TGTGCCAGCAGAGGGACATACAACTACAATGAGCAGTTCTTC. Its protein product is CASRGTYNYNEQFF. The chain joins TRBV6-5 to TRBJ2-1; TRBD1 might be the D (6 bases). This CDR3 contains 14 residues. Trimming cost V 6 bases and J 3 bases, with 12 bases left between them. From germline, CDR1 is MNHEY and CDR2 SVGAGI.